What follows are 23 T cell receptor beta chains derived from one specimen sequenced in a study of OX40 agonist ivuxolimab in advanced cancers. Measured with immunoSEQ multiplex PCR; TCRdb has only the in-frame clones, and not every one. The table records over 70,000 clones, about 91% of them present only once. The material was CD4+ or CD8+ T cells sorted from blood, obtained in a trial of the OX40 agonist ivuxolimab. These receptor sequences come from an adult with an advanced solid tumor such as melanoma, head and neck, liver or kidney cancer.

This clone is a singleton in its sample. V and J are TRBV27 and TRBJ1-2; 11 bases map to TRBD1. V dropped 7 bases and J dropped 5; count of bases not matched to a gene: 12. Germline V lookup: CDR1 MNHEY, CDR2 SMNVEV (reference sequence). This CDR3 spans 16 amino acids. CDR3 DNA sequence: TGTGCCAGCACTCCGGGACAGGGGGTTACTGGTTATGGCTACACCTTC. Its protein product is CASTPGQGVTGYGYTF.

V gene TRBV9 combines with J gene TRBJ1-2; the match to TRBD1 covers 11 bases. Looked up from germline, CDR1 is SGDLS and CDR2 is YYNGEE. The CDR3 has 16 residues. The trim removed 4 bases at V and 3 bases at J, leaving 8 bases unmatched. The CDR3 DNA follows: TGTGCCAGCAGCTCCCGGACAGGGGGCATGGACTATGGCTACACCTTC. As protein: CASSSRTGGMDYGYTF.

This chain connects TRBV4-1 to TRBJ1-1; 8 positions agree with TRBD1. CDR3 length: 15 amino acids. V lost 3 bases to trimming and J lost 5 bases; unmatched junction nucleotides: 8. The V gene's germline CDR1 is MGHRA and CDR2 YSYEKL. The CDR3: CASSQIQGARTEAFF. In DNA form, the CDR3 reads TGCGCCAGCAGCCAGATTCAGGGGGCGCGAACTGAAGCTTTCTTT.

The CDR3 protein is CASRPGQGNYEQYF. DNA for the CDR3: TGTGCCAGCCGACCGGGACAGGGGAACTACGAGCAGTACTTC. V is TRBV4-2 and J is TRBJ2-7; 10 nucleotides align to TRBD1. V lost 8 bases, J lost 3 bases, and 7 bases stayed unmatched. The germline V gene has CDR1 LGHNA and CDR2 YNFKEQ. This CDR3 spans 14 amino acids.

The chain uses TRBV30 and TRBJ2-5; unclear D gene. Germline assignment: CDR1 GTSNPN and CDR2 SVGIG (reference sequence). V was pared by 4 bases and J by 4 bases, with 10 bases between. The CDR3 runs 12 residues. The CDR3 nucleotides read TGTGCCTGGACTCCAAGGGTAGAGACCCAGTACTTC. It translates to CAWTPRVETQYF.

The CDR3: CASSPRGPPQHF. The CDR3 bases are TGTGCCAGCAGCCCTAGGGGTCCGCCCCAGCATTTT. The chain is built from TRBV7-2 and TRBJ1-5, with D maybe TRBD1 (5 bases). The CDR3 covers 12 residues. V was trimmed by 5 bases and J by 9 bases, leaving 11 bases between them. Germline assignment: CDR1 SGHTA and CDR2 FQGNSA.

The chain has TRBV11-2 and TRBJ2-1; 13 nucleotides match TRBD2. The V gene end was trimmed by 3 bases and the J gene end by 3 bases; junction bases not matched to a gene: 11. This CDR3 comprises 19 residues. Germline CDR1 SGHAT, CDR2 FQNNGV. CDR3 sequence (DNA): TGTGCCAGCAGCTTGCAGGAGGAGACTAGCGGGAGGTTCTACAATGAGCAGTTCTTC. This codes for CASSLQEETSGRFYNEQFF.

This chain connects TRBV7-3 to TRBJ1-6; 7 positions agree with TRBD1. There are 15 residues in the CDR3. With 2 bases clipped from V and 10 bases from J, the junction kept 8 bases outside the gene matches. Germline CDR1 SGHTA, CDR2 FQGTGA. The CDR3 here is CASSLHRGSQSPLHF. The CDR3 DNA is TGTGCCAGCAGCTTACACAGGGGATCCCAATCACCCCTCCACTTT.

The rearrangement uses TRBV15 and TRBJ1-2; no definite D call. Germline-derived CDR1 and CDR2 are LNHNV and YYDKDF (reference sequence). Trimming took off 2 bases at V and 5 bases at J, with 9 bases between the two ends. The CDR3 loop spans 13 amino acids. The CDR3 reads CATSRTRLYGYTF. The CDR3 nucleotides read TGTGCCACCAGCAGAACCAGGTTATATGGCTACACCTTC.

V and J are TRBV28 and TRBJ1-6; D gene unclear. With 7 bases removed from V and 7 bases from J, the gap between germline ends came to 17 bases. Germline V gene data show CDR1 as MDHEN and CDR2 as SYDVKM. This CDR3 spans 15 amino acids. This chain's CDR3 is CASTRLVAQNSPLHF. The CDR3 DNA reads TGTGCCAGCACCAGACTAGTCGCGCAGAATTCACCCCTCCACTTT.

The gene calls are TRBV27 and TRBJ2-3; 14 bases line up with TRBD2. Unmatched junction bases numbered 5, after V lost 6 bases and J lost 3 bases. The CDR3 is 16 residues long. Per the germline V gene, CDR1 is MNHEY and CDR2 is SMNVEV (reference sequence). CDR3 sequence (DNA): TGTGCCAGCAGGGGGGGACTAGCGGGAGTTACAGATACGCAGTATTTT. Translation: CASRGGLAGVTDTQYF.

V is TRBV5-1 and J is TRBJ2-7; 9 bases map to TRBD2. The CDR3 contains 16 residues. Germline V gene sequence: CDR1 SGHRS, CDR2 YFSETQ. With V trimmed by 4 bases and J by 5 bases, 13 bases remained unmatched. CDR3 region: CASSERTSEYIHEQYF. The CDR3 nucleotides read TGCGCCAGCAGCGAGAGGACTAGCGAATACATCCACGAGCAGTACTTC.

The chain couples TRBV5-1 to TRBJ2-3; 8 bases line up with TRBD2. V lost 3 bases and J lost 3; bases outside the gene matches: 6. The CDR3 spans 15 residues. Germline V lookup: CDR1 SGHRS, CDR2 YFSETQ. CDR3 in DNA: TGCGCCAGCAGCTGGGCCGGGGGGGCTACAGATACGCAGTATTTT. Protein: CASSWAGGATDTQYF.

This chain connects TRBV6-5 to TRBJ1-2; D remains unclear. The germline gives CDR1 MNHEY, CDR2 SVGAGI. The CDR3 covers 14 residues. The V and J ends lost 2 bases and 4 bases respectively, with 11 bases between them. This CDR3 is CASSYNSAVYGYTF. The CDR3 nucleotides read TGTGCCAGCAGTTACAACAGCGCGGTCTATGGCTACACCTTC.

V and J are TRBV28 and TRBJ2-5; D remains unclear. The V end was cut by 3 bases, the J end by 8 bases, with 13 bases between. The CDR3 loop spans 13 amino acids. Germline CDR1 and CDR2: MDHEN and SYDVKM. This CDR3 is CASSLFGRETQYF. DNA of the CDR3: TGTGCCAGCAGTTTGTTCGGAAGAGAAACCCAGTACTTC.

The J gene is TRBJ1-1, the V gene TRBV5-5; D remains unclear. V lost 1 base and J 5 bases, leaving 9 bases between the germline ends. Germline values: CDR1 SGHKS, CDR2 YYEKEE (reference sequence). This CDR3 comprises 13 residues. This CDR3 is CASSLYGETEAFF. CDR3 nucleotides: TGTGCCAGCAGCTTGTATGGGGAGACTGAAGCTTTCTTT. Based on the CDR3 plus reference TRBV5-5 and TRBJ1-1, the full variable domain is DAGVTQSPTHLIKTRGQQVTLRCSPISGHKSVSWYQQVLGQGPQFIFQYYEKEERGRGNFPDRFSARQFPNYSSELNVNALLLGDSALYLCASSLYGETEAFFGQGTRLTVV.

This clone was observed a handful of times. The rearrangement joins TRBV27 to TRBJ1-1; D might be TRBD1 (6 bases). This CDR3 spans 17 amino acids. Germline V CDR1 and CDR2: MNHEY, SMNVEV (reference sequence). The germline V and J ends were trimmed by 1 base and 6 bases, with 21 bases remaining between them. For the CDR3, the DNA is TGTGCCAGCAGTTTATTGGGGGGCGAGGAAATTTTTGCTGAAGCTTTCTTT. This sequence encodes CASSLLGGEEIFAEAFF.

The chain combines TRBV5-4 with TRBJ2-1; 12 bases map to TRBD2. The germline gives CDR1 SGHNT, CDR2 YYREEE (reference sequence). The ends lost 3 bases at V and 5 bases at J; junction bases unmatched: 3. The CDR3 runs to 15 residues. CDR3 DNA sequence: TGTGCCAGCAGCTCGACTAGCGGGGGCCACAATGAGCAGTTCTTC. This encodes CASSSTSGGHNEQFF.

The chain employs TRBV30 and TRBJ2-3, with 7 bases lining up with TRBD2. Germline V gene lookup returns CDR1 GTSNPN and CDR2 SVGIG (reference sequence). The CDR3 covers 14 residues. Germline trimming cut 1 base from V and 4 bases from J; bases unmatched to any gene: 5. The CDR3 DNA sequence: TGTGCCTGGAGTGCGGGGGGAGTCGCAGATACGCAGTATTTT. Its translation is CAWSAGGVADTQYF.

The chain couples TRBV7-6 to TRBJ1-3; D remains unclear. The CDR3 extends over 17 amino acids. The germline V and J ends were trimmed by 1 base and 1 base, with 14 bases remaining between them. Germline loops: CDR1 SGHVS, CDR2 FNYEAQ. CDR3 residues: CASSLVGTTTSGNTIYF. The DNA of the CDR3 is TGTGCCAGCAGCTTAGTTGGTACAACTACTTCTGGAAACACCATATATTTT.

The chain has TRBV28 and TRBJ1-3; D uncertain. The germline V gene has CDR1 MDHEN and CDR2 SYDVKM. V was clipped by 3 bases and J by 4 bases, with 13 bases between them. The CDR3 has 15 residues. In DNA, the CDR3 is TGTGCCAGCAGTTTTTTGGGCGCCGGAGGAAACACCATATATTTT. This translates into CASSFLGAGGNTIYF.

The V and J genes are TRBV15 and TRBJ1-5; D is unresolved. The V gene's germline CDR1 is LNHNV and CDR2 YYDKDF (reference sequence). The CDR3 totals 16 residues. V was pared by 5 bases and J by 2 bases, with 16 bases between. The CDR3 spells CATSGGEFLGNQPQHF. The CDR3 DNA reads as TGTGCCACCAGCGGTGGCGAGTTTCTGGGCAATCAGCCCCAGCATTTT. Full variable domain (outside the CDR3, taken from reference TRBV15 and TRBJ1-5): DAMVIQNPRYQVTQFGKPVTLSCSQTLNHNVMYWYQQKSSQAPKLLFHYYDKDFNNEADTPDNFQSRRPNTSFCFLDIRSPGLGDTAMYLCATSGGEFLGNQPQHFGDGTRLSIL.

This chain joins TRBV6-6 and TRBJ1-5; no clear D gene. Trimming removed 2 bases from V and 3 bases from J, with 11 bases in between. Germline V lookup: CDR1 MNHNY, CDR2 SVGAGI (reference sequence). The CDR3 contains 15 residues. Written as DNA, the CDR3 is TGTGCCAGCAGTTACGAAGATCTTCTCAATCAGCCCCAGCATTTT. Its translation is CASSYEDLLNQPQHF.